This T cell receptor (beta chain) was captured in a study of early T cells in non-severe SARS-CoV-2 infection. Background on the study: With bulk RNA from unsorted whole blood as input, sequencing yielded unpaired chains. Study observations and caveats: Anti-spike CD8 responses were favored by VDJdb matching, which missed private and CD4 specificities.

Unique molecular identifiers were added to individual cDNA molecules. Each CDR3 protein is one row after TCRdb ran MiXCR on the 5' RACE reads. The sample has tens of thousands of distinct CDR3 sequences, approximately 4% seen once; the top ten hold 2.5% to 3.5%. The table lists this clonotype with many counts. Its antigen remains unidentified. Germline CDR1 and CDR2: SQVTM and ANQGSEA. CDR3 size: 12 residues. Between the trimmed V and J ends, which lost 4 bases and 7 bases, there was a span of 14 bases. This receptor was taken from an adult who was a healthcare worker with PCR-confirmed SARS-CoV-2 infection or an uninfected control (not recorded which). The chain recombines TRBV29-1 with TRBJ2-7; perhaps D is TRBD1 or TRBD2 (5 bases each). The sequenced sample was whole blood. This CDR3 reads CSVGGPWGEQYF. The CDR3 bases are TGCAGCGTTGGTGGGCCCTGGGGGGAGCAGTACTTC.